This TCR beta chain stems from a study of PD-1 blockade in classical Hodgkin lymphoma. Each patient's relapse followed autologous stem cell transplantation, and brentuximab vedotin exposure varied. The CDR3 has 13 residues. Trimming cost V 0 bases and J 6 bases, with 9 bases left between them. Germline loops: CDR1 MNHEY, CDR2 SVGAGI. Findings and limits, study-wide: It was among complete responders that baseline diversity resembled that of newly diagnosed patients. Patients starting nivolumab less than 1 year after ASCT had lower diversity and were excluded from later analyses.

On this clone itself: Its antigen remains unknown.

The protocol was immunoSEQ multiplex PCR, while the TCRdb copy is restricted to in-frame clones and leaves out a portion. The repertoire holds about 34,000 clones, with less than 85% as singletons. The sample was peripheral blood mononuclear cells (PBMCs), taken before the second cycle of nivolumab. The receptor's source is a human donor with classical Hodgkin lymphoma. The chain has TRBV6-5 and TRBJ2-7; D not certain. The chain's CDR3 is CASSYSYQREQYF. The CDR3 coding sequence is TGTGCCAGCAGTTACTCATACCAGCGCGAGCAGTACTTC.